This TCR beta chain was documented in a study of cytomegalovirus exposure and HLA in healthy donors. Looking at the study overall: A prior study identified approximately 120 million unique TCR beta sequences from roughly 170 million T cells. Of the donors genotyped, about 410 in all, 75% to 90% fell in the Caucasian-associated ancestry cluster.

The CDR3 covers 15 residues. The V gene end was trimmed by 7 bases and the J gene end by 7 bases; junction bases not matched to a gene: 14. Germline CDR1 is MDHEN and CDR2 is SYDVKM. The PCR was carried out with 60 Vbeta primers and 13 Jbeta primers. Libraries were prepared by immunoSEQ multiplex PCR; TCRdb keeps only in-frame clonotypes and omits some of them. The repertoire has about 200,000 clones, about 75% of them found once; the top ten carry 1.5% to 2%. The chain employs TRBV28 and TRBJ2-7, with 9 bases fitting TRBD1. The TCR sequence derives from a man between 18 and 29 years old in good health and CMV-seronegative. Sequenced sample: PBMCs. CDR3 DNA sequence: TGTGCCAGCACCCCGATTGGGACAGGGTCCGGGGAGCAGTACTTC. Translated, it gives CASTPIGTGSGEQYF.